The 2 T cell receptor beta chains below were found in one sample sequenced in a study of cytomegalovirus exposure and HLA in healthy donors. Amplification used 60 Vbeta primers and 13 Jbeta primers. Sequencing was performed with immunoSEQ multiplex PCR; in TCRdb, only in-frame clones are kept and a portion is missing. The sample consists of 90,000 to 120,000 clones, 75% to 85% of them appearing once. Sequencing used PBMCs. These receptors all stem from a female donor in good health and CMV-seropositive.

This clone was detected only once. V is TRBV5-6 and J is TRBJ1-3; D gene unclear. Germline loops: CDR1 SGHDT, CDR2 YYEEEE. The CDR3 has 17 amino acids. Trimming pared 1 base from V and 2 bases from J, leaving 16 bases between. DNA for the CDR3: TGTGCCAGCAGCTTGTTGGGCATTGCGGGGACTGGAAACACCATATATTTT. It yields the protein CASSLLGIAGTGNTIYF.

The V gene is TRBV7-2, the J gene TRBJ1-1; no clear D. The CDR3 extends over 14 amino acids. The germline V and J ends were trimmed by 1 base and 2 bases, with 8 bases remaining between them. Germline CDR1 reads SGHTA; CDR2 reads FQGNSA. CDR3 amino acids: CASSLVADNTEAFF. CDR3 nucleotide sequence: TGTGCCAGCAGCTTAGTGGCGGATAACACTGAAGCTTTCTTT.